The 17 T cell receptor beta chains listed next were all sequenced from one sample in a study of glioma-infiltrating T cells. Amplification of TCR alpha and beta CDR3 regions from RNA used iRepertoire nested multiplex PCR. TCRdb called the multiplex PCR reads again in MiXCR, with one record for every CDR3 protein. This sample has 150,000 to 200,000 distinct CDR3 sequences, with around 40% found just once. The sequencing input was glioma tissue, nonneoplastic brain tissue, or PBMCs (not recorded which). Receptors originate from a human donor with low-grade glioma or glioblastoma, undergoing nonglioma brain surgery, or in good health (not recorded which).

In its sample, this clonotype was seen many times. CDR3 protein: CSVGTLGEQYF. Written as DNA, the CDR3 is TGCAGTGTAGGAACTTTGGGCGAGCAGTACTTC. The J gene is TRBJ2-7, the V gene TRBV20-1; D gene uncertain. The V end was cut by 7 bases, the J end by 6 bases, with 13 bases between. The germline V gene encodes CDR1 DFQATT and CDR2 SNEGSKA (reference sequence). The CDR3 has 11 residues.

Turning to this clonotype: It may be a read error: a sequence one base away is much more abundant. The chain employs TRBV28 and TRBJ2-1; 7 bases match TRBD2. The CDR3 extends over 15 amino acids. Germline CDR1 is MDHEN and CDR2 is SYDVKM. The CDR3 loop is CASGFRGVSYNEQFF. CDR3 sequence (DNA): TGTGCCAGCGGTTTTCGGGGGGTTTCCTACAATGAGCAGTTCTTC.

This clonotype has a count of ten or more. The chain carries TRBV7-8 and TRBJ2-3, with 9 bases aligning to TRBD2. The CDR3 has 15 residues. The germline gives CDR1 SGHVS, CDR2 FQNEAQ. Losses at the gene ends were 6 bases for V and 2 bases for J; bases not matched to a gene: 6. CDR3 protein: CASRSSGAFTDTQYF. The CDR3 DNA is TGTGCCAGCAGATCTAGCGGGGCTTTCACAGATACGCAGTATTTT.

Notes on this clonotype: This CDR3 is missing its conserved last phenylalanine or tryptophan, likely due to a read error. V and J are TRBV7-6 and TRBJ1-5; D call uncertain. V was trimmed by 1 base and J by 6 bases, leaving 10 bases between them. This CDR3 is 14 amino acids long. Per germline, CDR1 SGHVS and CDR2 FNYEAQ. CDR3 in DNA: TGTGCCAGCAGCTTAGAGGTGGATGCTCAGCCCCAGCATTCT. Protein sequence: CASSLEVDAQPQHS.

This clonotype occurred many times. The gene calls are TRBV20-1 and TRBJ2-3, with a possible D match to TRBD1 (5 bases). Trimming stripped 5 bases from V and 6 bases from J, with 12 bases between. The germline CDR1 and CDR2 sequences are DFQATT and SNEGSKA (reference sequence). The CDR3 sequence is 12 residues long. Written as DNA, the CDR3 is TGCAGTGCTCCCACAGGCGCGGATACGCAGTATTTT. The encoded protein is CSAPTGADTQYF.

For this clonotype: One end of the junction does not line up with germline, which may come from a read error. The genes are TRBV20-1 and TRBJ2-1; maybe TRBD2 (6 bases). Germline CDR1 and CDR2: DFQATT and SNEGSKA (reference sequence). CDR3 size: 14 residues. Here the CDR3 reads CSARKASVCNEQFF. CDR3 coding DNA: TGCAGTGCTAGGAAGGCTAGCGTTTGCAATGAGCAGTTCTTT.

This clonotype was detected only a few times. The chain carries TRBV19 and TRBJ2-5; maybe TRBD1 (6 bases). V lost 5 bases to trimming and J lost 4 bases, with 14 bases between them. Germline-derived CDR1 and CDR2 are LNHDA and SQIVND (reference sequence). This CDR3 is 14 amino acids long. The CDR3 DNA follows: TGTGCCAGTAGTCATTCAGGGGCTCTAGAGACCCAGTACTTC. It specifies CASSHSGALETQYF.

A few counts support this clonotype. The chain links TRBV13 to TRBJ1-3; the D is unclear. Germline-derived CDR1 and CDR2 are PRHDT and FYEKMQ (reference sequence). With 3 bases removed from V and 2 bases from J, the gap between germline ends came to 11 bases. CDR3 length equals 15 residues. CDR3 nucleotide sequence: TGTGCCAGCAGCTTCACCCCGGATACTGGAAACACCATATATTTT. Protein product: CASSFTPDTGNTIYF.

On this clonotype itself: A much larger clone is a single base away; this may be a read error. The J gene is TRBJ2-7, the V gene TRBV6-1; D is undetermined. Germline CDR1 reads MNHNS; CDR2 reads SASEGT. There are 14 residues in the CDR3. Trimming left V 10 bases short and J 0 bases short, with 16 bases between. CDR3 nucleotide sequence: TGTGCCATCAGAATGCGGTATAGCTCCTACGAGCAGTACTTC. It yields the protein CAIRMRYSSYEQYF.

About this clonotype itself: A much larger clone is a single base away; this may be a read error. This chain links TRBV20-1 with TRBJ2-7; possibly TRBD1 or TRBD2 for D (5 bases each). With 3 bases removed from V and 3 bases from J, the gap between germline ends came to 15 bases. Germline V CDR1 and CDR2: DFQATT, SNEGSKA (reference sequence). The CDR3 contains 14 residues. CDR3 bases: TGCAGTGCTAGCTTTGGACGGGGCCGCTACGAGCAGTACTTC. This codes for CSASFGRGRYEQYF.

A remark on this clonotype: Sequence at one end of the junction differs from germline and may be a read error. The chain has TRBV7-9 and TRBJ2-3; D is ambiguous. CDR3 length equals 13 residues. Germline V gene sequence: CDR1 SEHNR, CDR2 FQNEAQ (reference sequence). The chain's CDR3 is CARSLVDGDTQYF. DNA for the CDR3: TGTGCCAGAAGCTTAGTGGATGGCGATACGCAGTATTTT. Complete variable domain (other parts from reference TRBV7-9 and TRBJ2-3): DTGVSQNPRHKITKRGQNVTFRCDPISEHNRLYWYRQTLGQGPEFLTYFQNEAQLEKSRLLSDRFSAERPKGSFSTLEIQRTEQGDSAMYLCARSLVDGDTQYFGPGTRLTVL.

The rearrangement joins TRBV20-1 to TRBJ2-1; 9 bases match TRBD2. Germline CDR1 reads DFQATT; CDR2 reads SNEGSKA (reference sequence). With 6 bases clipped from V and 8 bases from J, the junction kept 14 bases outside the gene matches. CDR3 size: 15 residues. The CDR3 reads CSAPGESGRRDEQFF. DNA for the CDR3: TGCAGTGCCCCAGGCGAAAGCGGGAGGCGGGATGAGCAGTTCTTC.

This clonotype was recorded many times. The V call is TRBV28, the J call TRBJ1-2; D remains ambiguous. V was pared by 5 bases and J by 7 bases, with 14 bases between. The CDR3 length is 13 residues. The germline V gene encodes CDR1 MDHEN and CDR2 SYDVKM. The CDR3, as DNA: TGTGCCAGCAGTATTATTCGGACGGCTGGCTACACCTTC. It yields the protein CASSIIRTAGYTF.

This clonotype occurred a few times. The rearrangement uses TRBV2 and TRBJ2-1; 9 bases line up with TRBD2. The junction had 1 base not matched to a gene; V was cut back by 2 bases and J by 2 bases. Germline CDR1 SNHLY, CDR2 FYNNEI. CDR3 length equals 15 residues. Written as DNA, the CDR3 is TGTGCCAGCAGTGAACTAGCGGGGACCTACAATGAGCAGTTCTTC. Its protein is CASSELAGTYNEQFF.

This clonotype was seen repeatedly, ten times or more. The gene calls are TRBV2 and TRBJ1-5, with 10 bases fitting TRBD1. CDR3 length equals 14 residues. Trimming took 6 bases from V and 4 from J; bases not matched to a gene: 3. Looked up from germline, CDR1 is SNHLY and CDR2 is FYNNEI. DNA for the CDR3: TGTGCCAGCAGGTGGGGACAGGGGAATCAGCCCCAGCATTTT. Amino acid sequence: CASRWGQGNQPQHF. Complete variable domain (other parts from reference TRBV2 and TRBJ1-5): EPEVTQTPSHQVTQMGQEVILRCVPISNHLYFYWYRQILGQKVEFLVSFYNNEISEKSEIFDDQFSVERPDGSNFTLKIRSTKLEDSAMYFCASRWGQGNQPQHFGDGTRLSIL.

This chain uses TRBV3-1 with TRBJ2-1; D tentatively fits TRBD1 or TRBD2 (5 bases each). The CDR3 sequence is 15 residues long. The germline V gene encodes CDR1 LGHDT and CDR2 YNNKEL (reference sequence). Between the trimmed V and J ends, which lost 5 bases and 3 bases, there was a span of 14 bases. The CDR3 nucleotides are TGTGCCAGCAGCTCCGGGACCCTAAACTACAATGAGCAGTTCTTC. It specifies CASSSGTLNYNEQFF.

This clonotype was picked up many times. V gene TRBV6-1 combines with J gene TRBJ2-6; D uncertain. Trimming shortened V by 8 bases and J by 3 bases, and 8 bases separated the two germline ends. CDR1 is MNHNS and CDR2 is SASEGT in the germline V gene. The CDR3 sequence is 13 residues long. The CDR3 region has the DNA TGTGCCAGCCATACCGATGGGGCCAACGTCCTGACTTTC. It codes for CASHTDGANVLTF.